The rows below give T cell receptor beta chains drawn from one sample of a study of control samples from healthy donors and cancer patients. Some clones are missing from TCRdb's copy, which holds only in-frame ones; the method was immunoSEQ multiplex PCR. The sample yields 130,000 to 150,000 clones, around 90% seen once. Sequencing was carried out using blood. The receptors stem from a man under 40 in good health. Each CDR3 is given with its conserved first and last residue. D genes are given only for firm matches. Size tells how often a clone was seen (once, few, many) or the class of an expanded clone, and some rows leave it out.

>TRBV5-5|TRBJ2-7|NA|TRBD2
CASSPRTSGSGYEQYF
TGTGCCAGCAGCCCACGGACTAGCGGGAGTGGGTACGAGCAGTACTTC
>TRBV20-1|TRBJ2-1|NA|TRBD2
CSASSLFQRGTGEQFF
TGCAGTGCTAGTTCGTTGTTTCAGCGGGGGACCGGTGAGCAGTTCTTC
>TRBV18|TRBJ2-6|NA|TRBD1
CASSQQQGQGTAGANVLTF
TGTGCCAGCTCACAACAACAAGGACAGGGAACAGCTGGGGCCAACGTCCTGACTTTC
>TRBV6-1|TRBJ2-1|once|NA
CASSERGNEQFF
TGTGCCAGCAGTGAACGGGGGAATGAGCAGTTCTTC
>TRBV19|TRBJ1-3|medium-sized|NA
CASSPMGAFAGNTIYF
TGTGCCAGTAGTCCCATGGGCGCTTTTGCTGGAAACACCATATATTTT
>TRBV24-1|TRBJ2-3|NA|NA
CATMDPTSTDTQYF
TGTGCCACCATGGACCCAACTAGCACAGATACGCAGTATTTT
>TRBV27|TRBJ1-6|NA|NA
CASSSSGVAWNSPLHF
TGTGCCAGCAGTTCATCAGGGGTAGCGTGGAATTCACCCCTCCACTTT
>TRBV7-2|TRBJ2-7|NA|NA
CASSLGKSYEQYF
TGTGCCAGCAGTCTGGGGAAAAGCTACGAGCAGTACTTC
>TRBV2|TRBJ1-2|NA|NA
CASRGDATYGYTF
TGTGCCAGCAGAGGGGACGCTACCTATGGCTACACCTTC
>TRBV6-5|TRBJ2-1|NA|NA
CASSFGGNEQFF
TGTGCCAGCAGTTTTGGCGGCAATGAGCAGTTCTTC
>TRBV25-1|TRBJ2-7|NA|TRBD1
CASSEQGAYEQYF
TGTGCCAGCAGTGAACAGGGGGCCTACGAGCAGTACTTC
>TRBV7-2|TRBJ2-3|once|NA
CASSLDYTDTQYF
TGTGCCAGCAGCTTAGACTACACAGATACGCAGTATTTT
>TRBV27|TRBJ1-5|NA|NA
CASSLRGAGQPQHF
TGTGCCAGCAGTTTACGGGGGGCCGGTCAGCCCCAGCATTTT
>TRBV7-2|TRBJ1-6|NA|NA
CASSPIDGPNSPLHF
TGTGCCAGCAGCCCCATTGACGGACCAAATTCACCCCTCCACTTT
>TRBV13|TRBJ2-7|NA|TRBD1
CASSLGLIETGFVEQYF
TGTGCCAGCAGCTTAGGCCTAATTGAGACAGGGTTTGTAGAGCAGTACTTC
>TRBV7-9|TRBJ1-2|NA|TRBD1
CASSPLTGGVGYTF
TGTGCCAGCAGCCCCCTCACAGGGGGCGTCGGCTACACCTTC
>TRBV7-8|TRBJ2-3|NA|NA
CASSLAGGDTQYF
TGTGCCAGCAGCTTAGCGGGGGGAGATACGCAGTATTTT
>TRBV4-3|TRBJ1-5|NA|TRBD1
CASSQDGQVDQPQHF
TGCGCCAGCAGCCAAGACGGACAGGTCGATCAGCCCCAGCATTTT
>TRBV9|TRBJ2-3|NA|TRBD2
CASSPRPGTSGSGDTQYF
TGTGCCAGCAGCCCCCGGCCCGGGACTAGCGGGAGTGGAGATACGCAGTATTTT
>TRBV12-3/TRBV12-4|TRBJ1-5|NA|NA
CASSLLTDQPQHF
TGTGCCAGCAGTCTACTGACAGATCAGCCCCAGCATTTT
>TRBV9|TRBJ2-2|NA|NA
CASSVRGNTGELFF
TGTGCCAGCAGCGTCCGGGGGAACACCGGGGAGCTGTTTTTT
>TRBV6-5|TRBJ2-7|NA|NA
CASSSRVSQSYEQYF
TGTGCCAGCAGTTCACGGGTTTCCCAGTCCTACGAGCAGTACTTC
>TRBV19|TRBJ2-3|NA|NA
CASSISGSSDTQYF
TGTGCCAGTAGTATAAGCGGTTCATCAGATACGCAGTATTTT
>TRBV7-2|TRBJ1-4|NA|NA
CASSSLWVGTNEKLFF
TGTGCCAGCAGCTCCCTTTGGGTAGGAACTAATGAAAAACTGTTTTTT
>TRBV27|TRBJ1-6|NA|NA
CASSFSVASPLHF
TGTGCCAGCAGTTTCTCTGTGGCATCACCCCTCCACTTT
>TRBV5-6|TRBJ2-3|NA|NA
CASSSLELPDHTDTQYF
TGTGCCAGCAGCTCTCTCGAACTTCCCGATCACACAGATACGCAGTATTTT
>TRBV5-6|TRBJ1-2|NA|NA
CASSLSGEGANYGYTF
TGTGCCAGCAGCTTGTCCGGGGAGGGAGCTAACTATGGCTACACCTTC
>TRBV7-6|TRBJ2-7|NA|TRBD2
CASSTRTSGAEQYF
TGTGCCAGCAGCACTCGGACTAGCGGGGCGGAGCAGTACTTC
>TRBV15|TRBJ2-7|NA|NA
CATSRDGQTAPYEQYF
TGTGCCACCAGCAGAGATGGGCAGACCGCTCCCTACGAGCAGTACTTC
>TRBV7-6|TRBJ1-1|NA|NA
CASSPRPKNTEAFF
TGTGCCAGCAGCCCCCGCCCTAAGAACACTGAAGCTTTCTTT
>TRBV19|TRBJ2-1|NA|NA
CASSILWDSLYNEQFF
TGTGCCAGTAGTATTTTGTGGGACTCCCTCTACAATGAGCAGTTCTTC
>TRBV9|TRBJ2-3|NA|NA
CASSVAGLEDTQYF
TGTGCCAGCAGCGTAGCCGGACTGGAAGATACGCAGTATTTT